A selection of T cell receptor beta chains follows, all from one sample in a study of cytomegalovirus exposure and HLA in healthy donors. Profiled with immunoSEQ multiplex PCR; TCRdb holds only in-frame clones, not every one. The table has approximately 190,000 clones, about 79% seen once. The sample consisted of PBMCs. These receptors all stem from a young woman in good health and CMV-seropositive. CDR3s include the opening cysteine and the closing phenylalanine or tryptophan. A D gene is named only where the DNA matches it firmly. Rows give clone size only sometimes, using once, few, many, or a class for an expanded clone.

>TRBJ1-2|TRBV28|.|.
CASSLQQGYGYTF
TGTGCCAGCAGTCTCCAACAGGGCTATGGCTACACCTTC
>TRBJ1-2|TRBV5-6|.|.
CASSTHLRGYTF
TGTGCCAGCAGCACGCACCTCCGGGGCTACACCTTC
>TRBJ1-5|TRBV2|.|.
CASSERQAGNQPQHF
TGTGCCAGCAGTGAACGACAGGCCGGGAATCAGCCCCAGCATTTT
>TRBJ1-5|TRBV27|.|.
CASSGSPGQPQHF
TGTGCCAGTTCGGGGAGTCCGGGTCAGCCCCAGCATTTT
>TRBJ2-1|TRBV9|TRBD2|.
CASNLAGAYNEQFF
TGTGCCAGCAACTTAGCGGGAGCCTACAATGAGCAGTTCTTC
>TRBJ1-2|TRBV6-5|.|.
CASSYAGVSYGYTF
TGTGCCAGCAGTTACGCGGGCGTTAGCTATGGCTACACCTTC
>TRBJ1-2|TRBV28|.|.
CASRGDILIYGYTF
TGTGCCAGCAGAGGGGACATCTTAATTTATGGCTACACCTTC
>TRBJ2-1|TRBV7-3|TRBD2|.
CASSRRLAGGYNEQFF
TGTGCCAGCAGCCGTCGACTAGCGGGAGGGTACAATGAGCAGTTCTTC
>TRBJ2-3|TRBV7-9|TRBD2|.
CASSPGTSGSRTDTQYF
TGTGCCAGCAGCCCCGGGACTAGCGGGTCTCGCACAGATACGCAGTATTTT
>TRBJ1-4|TRBV2|.|.
CASRDPAGGEKLFF
TGTGCCAGCAGGGACCCGGCGGGAGGTGAAAAACTGTTTTTT
>TRBJ1-2|TRBV2|.|.
CASRADTNYGYTF
TGTGCCAGCAGGGCCGACACAAACTATGGCTACACCTTC
>TRBJ2-7|TRBV19|TRBD2|.
CASSNSGRSSYEQYF
TGTGCCAGTAGCAATAGCGGGAGGTCCTCCTACGAGCAGTACTTC
>TRBJ2-3|TRBV4-2|TRBD1|.
CASSQDYARGISTDTQYF
TGTGCCAGCAGCCAAGATTATGCCAGGGGGATTAGCACAGATACGCAGTATTTT
>TRBJ2-1|TRBV10-1|.|.
CASGGSHNEQFF
TGCGCCAGCGGCGGATCTCACAATGAGCAGTTCTTC
>TRBJ2-1|TRBV9|TRBD2|.
CASSLSRLAGLFDEQFF
TGTGCCAGCAGCCTGAGCCGACTAGCGGGATTGTTTGATGAGCAGTTCTTC
>TRBJ1-1|TRBV2|.|.
CASSVQAANTEAFF
TGTGCCAGCAGTGTTCAAGCCGCGAACACTGAAGCTTTCTTT
>TRBJ2-5|TRBV7-2|.|.
CASSWTGRETQYF
TGTGCCAGCAGCTGGACTGGTAGGGAGACCCAGTACTTC
>TRBJ1-2|TRBV28|.|.
CASSLMLGDPYGYTF
TGTGCCAGCAGTTTAATGTTAGGGGATCCCTATGGCTACACCTTC
>TRBJ2-7|TRBV5-1|TRBD2|.
CASSSGGSTYEQYF
TGCGCCAGCAGCTCGGGCGGGAGCACCTACGAGCAGTACTTC
>TRBJ2-7|TRBV5-6|.|.
CASSLVISSYEQYF
TGTGCCAGCAGCTTGGTTATCAGCTCCTACGAGCAGTACTTC
>TRBJ2-6|TRBV7-8|.|once
CASSLQGAAGANVLTF
TGTGCCAGCAGCTTACAGGGTGCGGCTGGGGCCAACGTCCTGACTTTC
>TRBJ2-7|TRBV27|TRBD2|.
CASSLKRESPEQYF
TGTGCCAGCAGTCTGAAGCGGGAGTCCCCCGAGCAGTACTTC
>TRBJ1-1|TRBV28|TRBD1|.
CASGSYPGGGKNTEAFF
TGTGCCAGCGGGTCCTATCCAGGGGGCGGGAAGAACACTGAAGCTTTCTTT
>TRBJ1-2|TRBV4-1|.|.
CASSQGLGYTF
TGCGCCAGCAGCCAAGGACTTGGCTACACCTTC
>TRBJ2-1|TRBV5-1|TRBD2|.
CASSSSGRTTETNEQFF
TGCGCCAGCAGCTCTAGCGGGAGGACCACAGAGACAAATGAGCAGTTCTTC
>TRBJ2-1|TRBV30|.|.
CAWGGSYNEQFF
TGTGCCTGGGGCGGGTCCTACAATGAGCAGTTCTTC
>TRBJ2-7|TRBV7-2|.|.
CASSLGGRESVYEQYF
TGTGCCAGCAGCTTAGGGGGGCGGGAGTCAGTGTACGAGCAGTACTTC
>TRBJ2-1|TRBV27|TRBD2|.
CASSLGTSGTADEQFF
TGTGCCAGCAGTTTAGGTACTAGCGGGACGGCGGATGAGCAGTTCTTC
>TRBJ2-7|TRBV4-2|TRBD2|.
CASSQGLAGAAEKYF
TGTGCCAGCAGCCAAGGGCTAGCGGGAGCAGCTGAAAAGTACTTC
>TRBJ2-1|TRBV6-1|TRBD2|.
CASSERSGRRDEQFF
TGTGCCAGCAGTGAAAGGAGCGGGAGAAGGGATGAGCAGTTCTTC
>TRBJ1-5|TRBV15|.|few
CATSRDPPSHHQPQHF
TGTGCCACCAGCAGAGATCCCCCTAGTCACCATCAGCCCCAGCATTTT
>TRBJ2-4|TRBV9|.|few
CASNVGGSAKNIQYF
TGTGCCAGCAATGTCGGGGGATCCGCCAAAAACATTCAGTACTTC
>TRBJ1-5|TRBV30|.|.
CAWRAWGQNNQPQHF
TGTGCCTGGAGAGCCTGGGGGCAGAACAATCAGCCCCAGCATTTT
>TRBJ1-1|TRBV29-1|.|once
CSVGGANTEAFF
TGCAGCGTTGGCGGTGCGAACACTGAAGCTTTCTTT
>TRBJ1-4|TRBV6-6|.|few
CASRNSGSANEKLFF
TGTGCCAGCAGGAACTCGGGGTCAGCTAATGAAAAACTGTTTTTT
>TRBJ2-3|TRBV5-8|TRBD2|.
CASSFRSGSADTQYF
TGTGCCAGCAGCTTCAGAAGCGGGAGTGCAGATACGCAGTATTTT
>TRBJ1-1|TRBV5-6|TRBD1|.
CASSFLGTGVTEAFF
TGTGCCAGCAGCTTCCTCGGGACAGGTGTAACTGAAGCTTTCTTT
>TRBJ1-5|TRBV2|TRBD1|.
CASSLDRGFTPQHF
TGTGCCAGCAGCCTGGACAGGGGGTTTACGCCCCAGCATTTT
>TRBJ1-2|TRBV6-6|.|.
CAGSEGYGYTF
TGTGCCGGGAGTGAGGGTTATGGCTACACCTTC
>TRBJ2-1|TRBV11-2|.|.
CASSWGEEQFF
TGTGCCAGCAGCTGGGGCGAAGAGCAGTTCTTC
>TRBJ1-3|TRBV4-1|.|few
CASSQDVRTVGNTIYF
TGCGCCAGCAGCCAAGATGTCAGGACAGTTGGAAACACCATATATTTT
>TRBJ2-7|TRBV2|TRBD1|few
CASSTGTGRKLGQYF
TGTGCCAGCAGTACCGGGACAGGGAGGAAGTTAGGGCAGTACTTC
>TRBJ2-1|TRBV2|.|once
CAFDGRVF
TGTGCCTTCGACGGCCGGGTCTTC
>TRBJ2-2|TRBV11-3|.|.
CASSYTRTGELFF
TGTGCCAGCAGCTACACTAGGACCGGGGAGCTGTTTTTT
>TRBJ2-7|TRBV6-5|TRBD2|.
CASSYSTTSGSQYF
TGTGCCAGCAGTTACTCGACAACTAGCGGGAGTCAGTACTTC
>TRBJ2-7|TRBV6-1|.|.
CASDAGRSASYEQYF
TGTGCCAGCGACGCCGGCAGGTCTGCCTCCTACGAGCAGTACTTC
>TRBJ2-7|TRBV11-1|.|.
CASSLARPTEQYF
TGTGCCAGCAGCTTAGCGCGGCCAACCGAGCAGTACTTC
>TRBJ2-1|TRBV2|TRBD2|.
CASRAGTSGYMGEQFF
TGTGCCAGCAGGGCCGGGACTAGCGGGTATATGGGGGAGCAGTTCTTC
>TRBJ2-3|TRBV27|.|.
CASSLRPTDTQYF
TGTGCCAGCAGTCTGCGGCCGACAGATACGCAGTATTTT
>TRBJ1-3|TRBV7-9|.|.
CASSFPDSAGFAGNTIYF
TGTGCCAGCAGCTTCCCGGATAGCGCAGGTTTTGCTGGAAACACCATATATTTT
>TRBJ2-1|TRBV6-1|.|.
CASSEILDRGEQFF
TGTGCCAGCAGTGAAATCCTGGACAGAGGTGAGCAGTTCTTC
>TRBJ1-5|TRBV28|.|.
CASSGRVGRIRNQPQHF
TGTGCCAGCAGCGGGAGGGTTGGTCGGATCCGGAATCAGCCCCAGCATTTT
>TRBJ1-1|TRBV6-5|.|.
CASSSDRDTEAFF
TGTGCCAGCAGCTCTGACCGGGACACTGAAGCTTTCTTT
>TRBJ2-5|TRBV23-1|TRBD1|.
CASSQLHSGTGEETQYF
TGCGCCAGCAGTCAGCTCCACTCCGGGACAGGCGAAGAGACCCAGTACTTC